Each of the 25 T cell receptor beta chains below was sequenced from the same sample in a study of cytotoxic CD8 clonotypes in ibrutinib-treated CLL. Produced via immunoSEQ multiplex PCR; TCRdb's table is partial and in-frame only. The sample lists roughly 180,000 clones; 72% were seen once. Sample: PBMCs, taken after 24 months of ibrutinib treatment. The origin of the receptors is a human donor with chronic lymphocytic leukemia.

This chain uses TRBV7-2 with TRBJ1-5; 10 bases align to TRBD1. With V trimmed by 1 base and J by 7 bases, 10 bases remained unmatched. The CDR3 sequence is 17 residues long. Germline CDR1 reads SGHTA; CDR2 reads FQGNSA. CDR3 sequence: CASSLVGQGGFRQPQHF. The CDR3 DNA sequence: TGTGCCAGCAGCTTAGTAGGACAGGGGGGATTCAGGCAGCCCCAGCATTTT.

This chain joins TRBV27 and TRBJ2-3; no clear D gene. With 0 bases removed from V and 1 base from J, the gap between germline ends came to 2 bases. Germline CDR1 is MNHEY and CDR2 is SMNVEV (reference sequence). CDR3 length: 13 amino acids. The CDR3: CASSLSGTDTQYF. The CDR3 region has the DNA TGTGCCAGCAGTTTATCGGGCACAGATACGCAGTATTTT.

This clone was observed a handful of times. The chain uses TRBV6-5 and TRBJ2-7, with unresolved D. The CDR3 has 14 amino acids. Germline V gives CDR1 MNHEY, CDR2 SVGAGI. V lost 3 bases to trimming and J lost 3 bases, with 12 bases between them. The CDR3, as DNA: TGTGCCAGCAGTTATCGGACGTATGGCTACGAGCAGTACTTC. As protein: CASSYRTYGYEQYF.

This clone was found a few times. Other DNA sequences within the sample encode an identical CDR3. The chain couples TRBV27 to TRBJ2-7, with D hard to call. CDR3 length: 11 residues. Looked up from germline, CDR1 is MNHEY and CDR2 is SMNVEV (reference sequence). V gave up 0 bases and J gave up 3 bases, with 0 bases separating them. CDR3 DNA: TGTGCCAGCAGTTTATCCTACGAGCAGTACTTC. Translation gives CASSLSYEQYF.

The genes are TRBV27 and TRBJ2-5; D perhaps matches TRBD2 (6 bases). The V end lost 7 bases, the J end lost 4 bases, and 16 bases lay between the germline ends. CDR3 length equals 14 residues. Germline loops: CDR1 MNHEY, CDR2 SMNVEV (reference sequence). The CDR3 reads CASIGGAGSETQYF. The CDR3 nucleotides are TGTGCCAGCATTGGAGGGGCGGGTTCAGAGACCCAGTACTTC.

The chain is built from TRBV29-1 and TRBJ2-5; the match to TRBD2 covers 8 bases. This CDR3 region has 14 residues. Per germline, CDR1 SQVTM and CDR2 ANQGSEA. The J segment lost 4 bases and the V segment lost 1 base, leaving 5 bases of the junction unmatched. CDR3 DNA sequence: TGCAGCGTTGAAGTCACTCGGGGGGGAGAGACCCAGTACTTC. Its protein is CSVEVTRGGETQYF.

This chain uses TRBV7-2 with TRBJ2-1; TRBD2 matches at 14 bases. The CDR3 runs to 14 residues. With V trimmed by 5 bases and J by 9 bases, 3 bases remained unmatched. The germline V gene encodes CDR1 SGHTA and CDR2 FQGNSA. In DNA form, the CDR3 reads TGTGCCAGCAGCAAGGGACTAGCGGGAGCTGAGCAGTTCTTC. As protein: CASSKGLAGAEQFF. The variable domain in full, completed from reference TRBV7-2 and TRBJ2-1, reads GAGVSQSPSNKVTEKGKDVELRCDPISGHTALYWYRQSLGQGLEFLIYFQGNSAPDKSGLPSDRFSAERTGGSVSTLTIQRTQQEDSAVYLCASSKGLAGAEQFFGPGTRLTVL.

J is TRBJ2-1 and V is TRBV5-4, with D uncertain. This CDR3 is 13 amino acids long. The V and J ends lost 1 base and 4 bases respectively, with 6 bases between them. In germline, CDR1 is SGHNT, CDR2 YYREEE (reference sequence). The CDR3 region has the DNA TGTGCCAGCAGCTTGTTTGCTTACAATGAGCAGTTCTTC. It translates to CASSLFAYNEQFF.

The genes are TRBV30 and TRBJ2-7, with 11 bases aligning to TRBD1. CDR1 is GTSNPN and CDR2 is SVGIG in the germline V gene (reference sequence). The CDR3 extends over 14 amino acids. J gave up 2 bases and V 4 bases, and 4 bases lay outside the gene matches. CDR3 in DNA: TGTGCCTGGATGGGGACAGGGGGTACCTACGAGCAGTACTTC. This translates into CAWMGTGGTYEQYF.

The J gene is TRBJ2-5, the V gene TRBV11-2; D is unresolved. The CDR3 has 13 amino acids. Trimming shortened V by 1 base and J by 5 bases, and 8 bases separated the two germline ends. Looked up from germline, CDR1 is SGHAT and CDR2 is FQNNGV. CDR3 nucleotides: TGTGCCAGCAGCTTAGGAAGTCAGGAGACCCAGTACTTC. This encodes CASSLGSQETQYF.

The rearrangement uses TRBV19 and TRBJ2-7, with TRBD2 identical over 9 bases. This CDR3 contains 15 residues. V was clipped by 6 bases and J by 0 bases; unmatched bases: 6. CDR1 is LNHDA, CDR2 SQIVND, per germline (reference sequence). The CDR3 spells CASRRLADSSYEQYF. CDR3 bases: TGTGCCAGTAGAAGACTAGCGGATAGCTCCTACGAGCAGTACTTC.

The rearrangement links TRBV28 to TRBJ1-2, with D possibly being TRBD1 (6 bases). V dropped 3 bases and J dropped 1 base, with 15 bases sitting between them. CDR1 is MDHEN and CDR2 is SYDVKM in the germline V gene. The CDR3 has 16 amino acids. CDR3 sequence: CASSFVSWGHNYGYTF. The CDR3 DNA follows: TGTGCCAGCAGTTTCGTTTCATGGGGACATAACTATGGCTACACCTTC.

The sample holds one count of this clone. V gene TRBV6-5 combines with J gene TRBJ2-7; no clear D gene. CDR3 length: 11 amino acids. Between the trimmed V and J ends, which lost 5 bases and 2 bases, there was a span of 4 bases. Germline V lookup: CDR1 MNHEY, CDR2 SVGAGI. In DNA form, the CDR3 reads TGTGCCAGCAGTACACCCTACGAGCAGTACTTC. It yields the protein CASSTPYEQYF.

The chain recombines TRBV4-2 with TRBJ1-2; no reliable D call. Per the germline V gene, CDR1 is LGHNA and CDR2 is YNFKEQ. This CDR3 spans 15 amino acids. V shed 4 bases and J shed 8 bases, with 20 bases lying between them. In DNA form, the CDR3 reads TGTGCCAGCAGCCCGGACCCCCTAGTGACTGCCGGCTACACCTTC. It is translated as CASSPDPLVTAGYTF.

This chain connects TRBV4-3 to TRBJ2-1; TRBD2 matches at 12 bases. Losses at the gene ends were 1 base for V and 0 bases for J; bases not matched to a gene: 13. Germline CDR1 LGHNA, CDR2 YSLEER. CDR3 length equals 21 residues. The CDR3 bases are TGCGCCAGCAGCCAAGTCTTAATGCTTGGACTAGCGGGAAGCTCCTACAATGAGCAGTTCTTC. This sequence encodes CASSQVLMLGLAGSSYNEQFF.

The count of this clone is one. This chain uses TRBV19 with TRBJ2-1; 7 nucleotides agree with TRBD2. CDR1 is LNHDA and CDR2 is SQIVND in the germline V gene (reference sequence). This CDR3 has 15 residues. J was trimmed by 0 bases and V by 4 bases; bases with no gene match: 3. CDR3 sequence reads: CASSTRTSSYNEQFF. CDR3 nucleotides: TGTGCCAGTAGTACGAGGACTAGCTCCTACAATGAGCAGTTCTTC.

The rearrangement joins TRBV5-5 to TRBJ2-7; TRBD2 is a possible D gene (6 bases). Germline CDR1 and CDR2: SGHKS and YYEKEE (reference sequence). The CDR3 consists of 13 residues. V shed 1 base and J shed 7 bases, with 12 bases lying between them. The CDR3 reads CASSLTLAGEQYF. For the CDR3, the DNA is TGTGCCAGCAGCTTGACTCTGGCGGGGGAGCAGTACTTC.

This chain uses TRBV5-4 with TRBJ2-7; 8 positions match TRBD1. The CDR3 length is 14 residues. The V and J ends lost 5 bases and 5 bases, in that order; junction bases with no gene match: 9. Germline loops: CDR1 SGHNT, CDR2 YYREEE (reference sequence). CDR3 sequence (DNA): TGTGCCAGCAGTCCGGACAGGGCGAGTAACGAGCAGTACTTC. Encoded protein: CASSPDRASNEQYF.

The chain combines TRBV9 with TRBJ1-1; D is possibly TRBD1 (5 bases). The V end was cut by 1 base, the J end by 3 bases, with 10 bases between. The CDR3 consists of 14 residues. Per germline, CDR1 SGDLS and CDR2 YYNGEE. The DNA for the CDR3 is TGTGCCAGCAGCGTATATGGGGGGGACACTGAAGCTTTCTTT. Translation gives CASSVYGGDTEAFF. Supplemented by reference TRBV9 and TRBJ1-1, the full variable domain reads DSGVTQTPKHLITATGQRVTLRCSPRSGDLSVYWYQQSLDQGLQFLIQYYNGEERAKGNILERFSAQQFPDLHSELNLSSLELGDSALYFCASSVYGGDTEAFFGQGTRLTVV.

V is TRBV7-9 and J is TRBJ1-5; D call uncertain. The CDR3 spans 18 residues. V lost 5 bases to trimming and J lost 6 bases, with 26 bases between them. Germline V lookup: CDR1 SEHNR, CDR2 FQNEAQ (reference sequence). The CDR3 coding sequence is TGTGCCAGCAGCCCGCAGGCGGAACTCTTGGGTGCTGGTCAGCCCCAGCATTTT. Translated: CASSPQAELLGAGQPQHF. The full variable domain, completed using reference TRBV7-9 and TRBJ1-5, is DTGVSQNPRHKITKRGQNVTFRCDPISEHNRLYWYRQTLGQGPEFLTYFQNEAQLEKSRLLSDRFSAERPKGSFSTLEIQRTEQGDSAMYLCASSPQAELLGAGQPQHFGDGTRLSIL.

This chain uses TRBV6-5 with TRBJ2-3; the D gene is possibly TRBD1 (6 bases). Germline V lookup: CDR1 MNHEY, CDR2 SVGAGI. This CDR3 is built from 13 residues. Between the trimmed V and J ends, which lost 8 bases and 6 bases, there was a span of 15 bases. In DNA, the CDR3 is TGTGCCAGCTGGAGTACAGGGACCGATACGCAGTATTTT. Its protein is CASWSTGTDTQYF.

This clone showed up just a few times. The chain has TRBV5-1 and TRBJ2-7, with 7 bases aligning to TRBD1. The V gene end was trimmed by 3 bases and the J gene end by 2 bases; junction bases not matched to a gene: 11. Germline CDR1 reads SGHRS; CDR2 reads YFSETQ. This CDR3 region has 16 residues. In nucleotides, the CDR3 is TGCGCCAGCAGCTCCTCAGGGGGAGCGGCAGCCTACGAGCAGTACTTC. Protein: CASSSSGGAAAYEQYF. The complete variable domain, with remaining parts taken from reference TRBV5-1 and TRBJ2-7, reads KAGVTQTPRYLIKTRGQQVTLSCSPISGHRSVSWYQQTPGQGLQFLFEYFSETQRNKGNFPGRFSGRQFSNSRSEMNVSTLELGDSALYLCASSSSGGAAAYEQYFGPGTRLTVT.

The chain joins TRBV27 to TRBJ1-5; D not resolved. V was shortened by 4 bases and J by 2 bases, with 12 bases between the two germline ends. This CDR3 region has 15 residues. Germline V gene data show CDR1 as MNHEY and CDR2 as SMNVEV (reference sequence). DNA of the CDR3: TGTGCCAGCAGTTCCGGGATATTTGGCAATCAGCCCCAGCATTTT. It specifies CASSSGIFGNQPQHF.

The chain uses TRBV7-2 and TRBJ1-3; possible D gene TRBD1, 5 bases. This CDR3 spans 14 amino acids. The germline gives CDR1 SGHTA, CDR2 FQGNSA. V lost 5 bases to trimming and J lost 0 bases, with 8 bases between them. The CDR3 DNA reads TGTGCCAGCAGCACCGACAGCTCTGGAAACACCATATATTTT. Protein sequence: CASSTDSSGNTIYF.

V gene TRBV6-6 combines with J gene TRBJ1-2, with 7 nucleotides matching TRBD1. Germline V CDR1 and CDR2: MNHNY, SVGAGI (reference sequence). The trim removed 7 bases at V and 1 base at J, leaving 6 bases unmatched. The CDR3 loop spans 14 amino acids. The CDR3 loop reads CASIPGQNNYGYTF. In nucleotides, the CDR3 is TGTGCCAGCATCCCGGGACAGAATAACTATGGCTACACCTTC.